Reported below is one T cell receptor beta chain. Its target is unknown. These data belong to a study of PD-L1 blockade in urothelial cancer. Study overall: Male sex and bladder-origin urothelial cancer were recorded for about 90% of the roughly 30 patients. Blood samples had a median of approximately 150,000 T cells, tens of thousands of unique TCRs, and clonality approximately 0.086.

General observations from the study: Better progression-free and overall survival followed lower pretreatment blood clonality.

PCRs each included synthetic TCR analog templates spiked in. Assay: immunoSEQ multiplex PCR; the TCRdb copy retains only in-frame clones and omits some. This sample has 49,000 or so clones, with 70% to 90% found just once. As to time point: pretreatment peripheral blood. Trimming removed 4 bases at V and 4 bases at J, with 4 bases between. The CDR3 totals 12 residues. Germline CDR1 reads PRHDT; CDR2 reads FYEKMQ (reference sequence). The genes are TRBV13 and TRBJ1-4; no reliable D call. The receptor's source is a man aged 60 to 75 with urothelial cancer. The sequencing used PBMCs, collected around atezolizumab (anti-PD-L1) treatment. The CDR3 is CASSSNNEKLFF. The CDR3 coding sequence is TGTGCCAGCAGCTCAAATAATGAAAAACTGTTTTTT.